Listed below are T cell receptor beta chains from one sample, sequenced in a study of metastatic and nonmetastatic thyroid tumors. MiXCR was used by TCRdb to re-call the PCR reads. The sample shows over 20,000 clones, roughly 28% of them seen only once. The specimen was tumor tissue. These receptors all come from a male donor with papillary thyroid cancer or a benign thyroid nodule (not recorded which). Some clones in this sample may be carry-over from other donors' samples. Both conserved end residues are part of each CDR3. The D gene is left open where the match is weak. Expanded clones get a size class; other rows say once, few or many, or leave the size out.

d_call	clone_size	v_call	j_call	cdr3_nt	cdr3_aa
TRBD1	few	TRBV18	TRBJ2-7	TGTGCCAGCTCACCACTGACAGGGGATGAGCAGTACTTC	CASSPLTGDEQYF
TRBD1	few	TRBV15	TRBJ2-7	TGTGCCACCAGCAGAGATGTAGGGGACAGGGAGTACGAGCAGTACTTC	CATSRDVGDREYEQYF
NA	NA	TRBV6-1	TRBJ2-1	TGTGCCAGCAGTGAAGCGGCAGGGAATACCTACAATGAGCAGTTCTTC	CASSEAAGNTYNEQFF
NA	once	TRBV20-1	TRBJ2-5	TGCAGTGCTAGAGGGGGGGTAGAGACCCAGCACTTC	CSARGGVETQHF
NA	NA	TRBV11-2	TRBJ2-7	TGTGCCAACAGCGTTCGGGACATGACCTACGAGCAGTACTTC	CANSVRDMTYEQYF
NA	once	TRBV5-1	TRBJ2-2	TGCGCCAGCGCCTTGGGGAACACCGGGGAGCTGTTTTTT	CASALGNTGELFF
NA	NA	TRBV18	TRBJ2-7	TGTGCCAGCTCACCGACCCATCGGGATTCCTACGAGCAGTACTTC	CASSPTHRDSYEQYF
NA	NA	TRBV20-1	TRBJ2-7	TGCAGTGCTAGTTACGTAGGGTTAGACGAGCAGTACTTC	CSASYVGLDEQYF
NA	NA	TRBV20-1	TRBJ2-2	TGCAGTGCTAGAGACCAGACAGAGTCCAACGCCGGGGAGCTGTTTTTT	CSARDQTESNAGELFF
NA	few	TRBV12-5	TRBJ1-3	TGTGCTAGTGGTTTGGTAGTCCTTACTGGAAACACCATATATTTT	CASGLVVLTGNTIYF
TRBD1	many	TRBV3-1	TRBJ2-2	TGTGCCAGCAGCCGGCGACAGGGGGCGGGCACCGGGGAGCTGTTTTTT	CASSRRQGAGTGELFF
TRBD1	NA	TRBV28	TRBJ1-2	TGTGCCAGCAGTTCCCGACAGGGGGCTATCGATGGCTACACCTTC	CASSSRQGAIDGYTF
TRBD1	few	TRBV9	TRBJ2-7	TGTGCCAGCAGCGTAACCGGGACAGGGGACTACGAGCAGTACTTC	CASSVTGTGDYEQYF
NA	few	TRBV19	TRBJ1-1	TGTGCCAGTAGTATAGATTTGGCGGACACTGAAGCTTTCTTT	CASSIDLADTEAFF
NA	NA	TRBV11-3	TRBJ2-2	TGTGCCAGCAGCCTTTCAAAAGGGTATCCCGGGGAGCTGTTTTTT	CASSLSKGYPGELFF
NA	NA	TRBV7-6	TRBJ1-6	TGTGCCAGCAGACGAGAAGGGATTTCACCCCTCCATTTT	CASRREGISPLHF
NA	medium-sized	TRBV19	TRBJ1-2	TGTGCCAGTAGTCAACAGGACAGCGGCTACACCTTC	CASSQQDSGYTF
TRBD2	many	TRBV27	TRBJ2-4	TGTGCCAGCAGCTCGGGACTAGCGGGAACCAAAAACATTCAGTACTTC	CASSSGLAGTKNIQYF
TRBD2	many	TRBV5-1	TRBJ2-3	TGCGCCAGCAGCCCTAGGAGGGGCGGGAGTGGAGATACGCAGTATTTT	CASSPRRGGSGDTQYF
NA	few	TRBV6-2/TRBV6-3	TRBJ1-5	TGTGCCAGCAGTTGGCCCCATCAGCCCCAGCATTTT	CASSWPHQPQHF
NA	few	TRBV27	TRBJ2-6	TGTGCCAGCAGGGCTCGCTCTGGTGCCAACGTCCTGACTTTC	CASRARSGANVLTF
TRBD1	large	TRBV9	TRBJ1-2	TGTGCCAGCAGCGTAGCGACAGGGAACTATGGCTACACCTTC	CASSVATGNYGYTF
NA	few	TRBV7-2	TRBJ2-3	TGTGCCAGCAGCCTGGGACGGGATACGCAGTATTTT	CASSLGRDTQYF
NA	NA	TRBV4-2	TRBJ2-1	TGTGCCAGCAGCCAGGGATTGACAGTTACATACGAGCAGTTCTTC	CASSQGLTVTYEQFF
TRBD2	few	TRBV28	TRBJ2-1	TGTGCCAGCAGCGGAGCGGGAGACTCCTACAATGAGCAGTTCTTC	CASSGAGDSYNEQFF
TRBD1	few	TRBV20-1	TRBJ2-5	TGCAGTGCTAGAGATCGGGACAGGGGGCTTGAGACTCAGTACTTC	CSARDRDRGLETQYF
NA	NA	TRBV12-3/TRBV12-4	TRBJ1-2	TGTGCCAGCAGTCCTAAACAGGGTTTATATGGCTACACCTTC	CASSPKQGLYGYTF
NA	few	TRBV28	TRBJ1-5	TGTGCCAGCAGTACAGGTTTCAATCAGCCCCAGCATTTT	CASSTGFNQPQHF
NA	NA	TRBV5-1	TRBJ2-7	TGCGCCAGCAGCTTGGATAGATACGAGCAGTACTTC	CASSLDRYEQYF
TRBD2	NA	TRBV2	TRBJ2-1	TGTGCCAGCAAAGAGGGGCTAGCGGGAGGGATGCAGTTCTTC	CASKEGLAGGMQFF
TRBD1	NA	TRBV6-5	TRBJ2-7	TGTGCCAGCAGTTACTGGACCTGGGACAGTGACTCCTACGAGCAGTACTTC	CASSYWTWDSDSYEQYF
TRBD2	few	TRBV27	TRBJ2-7	TGTGCCAGCAGTTCCAACGCAGGACTAGCGGATAACGAGCAGTACTTC	CASSSNAGLADNEQYF
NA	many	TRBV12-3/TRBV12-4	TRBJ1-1	TGTGCCAGCAGTGTCAGGAACACTGAAGCTTTCTTT	CASSVRNTEAFF
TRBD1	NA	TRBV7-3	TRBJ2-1	TGTGCCAGCAGCTCGACAGGGGGAGACGGTGGTGAGCAGTTCTTC	CASSSTGGDGGEQFF
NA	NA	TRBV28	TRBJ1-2	TGTGCCAGCAAAATCCGGGGGAGGAGCTATGGCTACACCTTC	CASKIRGRSYGYTF
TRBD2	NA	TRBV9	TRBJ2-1	TGTGCCAGCAGCGTTAGCGGGAGCGAAAATGAGCAGTTCTTC	CASSVSGSENEQFF
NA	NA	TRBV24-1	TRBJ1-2	TGTGCCACCAGTGATACTCGGGGAGGGAAGGACTATGGCTACACCTTC	CATSDTRGGKDYGYTF
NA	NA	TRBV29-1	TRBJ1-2	TGCAGCGGGTCACAGGGAAGGAGGGATGGCTACACCTTC	CSGSQGRRDGYTF